The sequence of this TCR beta chain was determined in a study of blood T cell repertoires in COVID-19. As for the study in general: Acute and convalescent COVID-19 specimens originated in the United States, Italy and Spain.

Germline values: CDR1 SGHVS, CDR2 FNYEAQ. Trimming cost V 2 bases and J 2 bases, with 12 bases left between them. The CDR3 consists of 15 residues. The repertoire was sequenced with immunoSEQ multiplex PCR; TCRdb's copy has only in-frame clones and lacks some. The sample includes 250,000 to 350,000 clones, around 90% of them seen just once. This receptor was obtained from a woman aged 45-65 years who had recovered from COVID-19. The chain combines TRBV7-6 with TRBJ1-2; a possible D gene is TRBD1 (6 bases). The sample taken for sequencing was peripheral blood. In DNA form, the CDR3 reads TGTGCCAGCAGCTTAAGAAACAGGGAGAACTATGGCTACACCTTC. It encodes CASSLRNRENYGYTF.